The 27 T cell receptor beta chains listed next were all sequenced from one sample in a study of T cell responses to AZD1222 COVID-19 vaccine. Generated by immunoSEQ multiplex PCR, the TCRdb table keeps only in-frame clones and is missing some. The repertoire holds tens of thousands of clones, with approximately 86% as singletons. This specimen consisted of peripheral blood, obtained 28 days after the second AZD1222 dose. The receptors were gathered from an adult who received the AZD1222 COVID-19 vaccine.

The rearrangement uses TRBV7-2 and TRBJ1-1; TRBD1 matches 7 bases. The CDR3 has 15 amino acids. CDR1 is SGHTA and CDR2 is FQGNSA in the germline V gene. Trimming removed 4 bases from V and 4 bases from J; junction bases left unmatched: 9. The CDR3 spells CASSSAGTALTEAFF. The CDR3 bases are TGTGCCAGCAGCTCCGCCGGGACAGCACTCACTGAAGCTTTCTTT.

This chain joins TRBV27 and TRBJ2-1; perhaps D is TRBD1 or TRBD2 (5 bases each). Germline V gene sequence: CDR1 MNHEY, CDR2 SMNVEV (reference sequence). The CDR3 length is 12 residues. Trimming stripped 6 bases from V and 9 bases from J, with 12 bases between. CDR3 protein: CASSAPGLEQFF. The CDR3 DNA is TGTGCCAGCAGCGCCCCGGGGCTTGAGCAGTTCTTC.

The sample holds one count of this clone. Written as DNA, the CDR3 is TGTGCCAGCAGCTCACGCTTGACCGGGACAGGGAACACTGAAGCTTTCTTT. This encodes CASSSRLTGTGNTEAFF. The V and J genes are TRBV11-3 and TRBJ1-1, with 8 bases identical to TRBD1. Per germline, CDR1 SGHNT and CDR2 YENEEA. J was trimmed by 1 base and V by 4 bases; bases with no gene match: 11. The length of the CDR3 is 17 residues.

V gene TRBV3-1 (or the pseudogene TRBV3-2) combines with J gene TRBJ2-7; D is ambiguous. The CDR3 runs to 12 residues. The germline CDR1 and CDR2 sequences are LGHDT and YNNKEL (reference sequence). V lost 2 bases and J lost 1, with 3 bases in between. CDR3: CASSQTSYEQYF. CDR3 DNA: TGTGCCAGCAGCCAAACGTCCTACGAGCAGTACTTC.

V is TRBV18 and J is TRBJ1-5, with a weak D call TRBD1 (5 bases). CDR3 size: 15 residues. Per the germline V gene, CDR1 is KGHSH and CDR2 is LQKENI. Deletions cut 1 base from V and 3 bases from J, with 10 bases between. The CDR3 DNA is TGTGCCAGCTCACCACGGGACCGACCCAATCAGCCCCAGCATTTT. Amino acid sequence: CASSPRDRPNQPQHF.

This clone was detected once. This chain connects TRBV6-2 or TRBV6-3 to TRBJ1-1; D is unclear. Germline loops: CDR1 MNHEY, CDR2 SVGEGT. This CDR3 is 13 amino acids long. V lost 4 bases, J lost 5 bases, and 11 bases lay in between. The CDR3 region is CASSSGLATEAFF. DNA for the CDR3: TGTGCCAGCAGTTCTGGGCTCGCTACTGAAGCTTTCTTT.

Written as DNA, the CDR3 is TGTGCCAGCAGCTTGGCCAATGCAGGGCGCTACGAGCAGTACTTC. Translating it yields CASSLANAGRYEQYF. The chain couples TRBV5-4 to TRBJ2-7; D might be TRBD1 (5 bases). The CDR3 spans 15 residues. With 0 bases removed from V and 3 bases from J, the gap between germline ends came to 13 bases. CDR1 is SGHNT and CDR2 is YYREEE in the germline V gene (reference sequence). Full variable domain (remainder filled in from reference TRBV5-4 and TRBJ2-7): ETGVTQSPTHLIKTRGQQVTLRCSSQSGHNTVSWYQQALGQGPQFIFQYYREEENGRGNFPPRFSGLQFPNYSSELNVNALELDDSALYLCASSLANAGRYEQYFGPGTRLTVT.

The chain employs TRBV5-1 and TRBJ1-6; no clear D gene. V was shortened by 0 bases and J by 7 bases, with 17 bases between the two germline ends. The CDR3 runs to 17 residues. Germline V gives CDR1 SGHRS, CDR2 YFSETQ. CDR3 coding DNA: TGCGCCAGCAGCTTGGGTAGTCTAGTGGTGTCAAATTCACCCCTCCACTTT. It translates to CASSLGSLVVSNSPLHF.

The rearrangement joins TRBV9 to TRBJ1-3; D uncertain. The CDR3 covers 14 residues. The germline gives CDR1 SGDLS, CDR2 YYNGEE. V lost 0 bases and J 4 bases, leaving 8 bases between the germline ends. CDR3 DNA: TGTGCCAGCAGCGTAGGGAGGCAAGGAAACACCATATATTTT. This gives the protein CASSVGRQGNTIYF.

On this clone itself: One junction end does not reproduce the germline sequence, and a read error may be involved. This chain links TRBV18 with TRBJ1-2, with D perhaps matching TRBD1 (6 bases). CDR3 size: 11 residues. Germline values: CDR1 KGHSH, CDR2 LQKENI. Written as DNA, the CDR3 is TGTGCCAGCTCATCGCAGGGGCCGGTTAGCTTC. It specifies CASSSQGPVSF. The full variable domain, its missing parts supplied by reference TRBV18 and TRBJ1-2, is NAGVMQNPRHLVRRRGQEARLRCSPMKGHSHVYWYRQLPEEGLKFMVYLQKENIIDESGMPKERFSAEFPKEGPSILRIQQVVRGDSAAYFCASSSQGPVSFGSGTRLTVV.

The rearrangement links TRBV28 to TRBJ2-7; 7 bases are a match to TRBD1. This CDR3 has 14 residues. CDR1 and CDR2 from the germline V gene are MDHEN and SYDVKM. V lost 6 bases to trimming and J lost 7 bases; unmatched junction nucleotides: 12. In DNA form, the CDR3 reads TGTGCCAGCAGCCACCCAAGGGGGCTAGGAGAGCAGTACTTC. It is translated as CASSHPRGLGEQYF.

This chain connects TRBV3-1 (or the pseudogene TRBV3-2) to TRBJ1-5; perhaps TRBD1 as D (5 bases). This CDR3 region has 15 residues. Between the trimmed V and J ends, which lost 0 bases and 9 bases, there was a span of 15 bases. Per germline, CDR1 LGHDT and CDR2 YNNKEL (reference sequence). The CDR3 is CASSQDQGRAGPQHF. CDR3 coding DNA: TGTGCCAGCAGCCAAGATCAAGGCAGGGCAGGGCCCCAGCATTTT.

This sequence joins TRBV6-5 and TRBJ1-4; D remains ambiguous. Germline-derived CDR1 and CDR2 are MNHEY and SVGAGI. V was clipped by 2 bases and J by 8 bases, with 6 bases between them. This CDR3 is 12 amino acids long. This CDR3 is CASSYTTEKLFF. CDR3 sequence (DNA): TGTGCCAGCAGTTACACCACGGAAAAACTGTTTTTT.

The V call is TRBV29-1, the J call TRBJ1-4; tentative D call: TRBD1 (5 bases). The V and J ends lost 6 bases and 7 bases respectively, with 15 bases between them. The germline V gene encodes CDR1 SQVTM and CDR2 ANQGSEA. This CDR3 is 13 amino acids long. The CDR3 DNA reads as TGCAGCGTGCTAACAACGGGGGGTGAAAAACTGTTTTTT. Encoded protein: CSVLTTGGEKLFF.

The CDR3 protein is CASSQAGTTNQPQHF. For the CDR3, the DNA is TGTGCCAGCAGCCAAGCGGGTACTACCAATCAGCCCCAGCATTTT. The rearrangement links TRBV3-1 (or the pseudogene TRBV3-2) to TRBJ1-5; no firm D call. There are 15 residues in the CDR3. Looked up from germline, CDR1 is LGHDT and CDR2 is YNNKEL (reference sequence). V dropped 1 base and J dropped 3 bases, with 10 bases sitting between them.

V and J are TRBV6-5 and TRBJ1-1; no clear D gene. In germline, CDR1 is MNHEY, CDR2 SVGAGI. V lost 8 bases and J lost 2, with 9 bases in between. The CDR3 has 12 amino acids. The CDR3 sequence: CASGWGNTEAFF. CDR3 nucleotide sequence: TGTGCCAGCGGGTGGGGAAACACTGAAGCTTTCTTT.

This clone was detected only once. The chain has TRBV7-2 and TRBJ2-7, with D possibly matching TRBD2 (6 bases). The CDR3 runs 12 residues. Germline-derived CDR1 and CDR2 are SGHTA and FQGNSA. With 4 bases removed from V and 6 bases from J, the gap between germline ends came to 10 bases. CDR3 region: CASSYSGTEQYF. In DNA form, the CDR3 reads TGTGCCAGCAGCTATAGCGGAACCGAGCAGTACTTC. Full variable domain (missing parts from reference TRBV7-2 and TRBJ2-7): GAGVSQSPSNKVTEKGKDVELRCDPISGHTALYWYRQSLGQGLEFLIYFQGNSAPDKSGLPSDRFSAERTGGSVSTLTIQRTQQEDSAVYLCASSYSGTEQYFGPGTRLTVT.

The rearrangement joins TRBV7-9 to TRBJ1-1; D unresolved. V was pared by 1 base and J by 8 bases, with 5 bases between. The CDR3 length is 11 residues. Per the germline V gene, CDR1 is SEHNR and CDR2 is FQNEAQ (reference sequence). CDR3 in amino acids: CASSLGIEAFF. CDR3 bases: TGTGCCAGCAGCTTAGGAATAGAAGCTTTCTTT.

V usage is TRBV6-5 and J usage is TRBJ1-2, with TRBD1 as a possible D gene (6 bases). Germline CDR1 and CDR2: MNHEY and SVGAGI. V gave up 8 bases and J gave up 4 bases, with 20 bases separating them. This CDR3 has 15 residues. DNA of the CDR3: TGTGCCAGCGCCCTACAGGGAGAGCGGGGCTATGGCTACACCTTC. Translation gives CASALQGERGYGYTF.

The chain links TRBV4-2 to TRBJ2-2; D perhaps matches TRBD2 (6 bases). Trimming took 1 base from V and 5 from J, leaving 8 bases between them. The CDR3 has 14 amino acids. Germline CDR1 is LGHNA and CDR2 is YNFKEQ. The CDR3 region is CASSQARGTGELFF. The CDR3 DNA follows: TGTGCCAGCAGCCAAGCGCGGGGAACCGGGGAGCTGTTTTTT.

This sequence joins TRBV7-2 and TRBJ2-3; D possibly corresponds to TRBD1 (5 bases). The CDR3 spans 17 residues. V was shortened by 1 base and J by 0 bases, with 14 bases between the two germline ends. Germline values: CDR1 SGHTA, CDR2 FQGNSA. The CDR3 is CASSLGGYYSSTDTQYF. CDR3 DNA: TGTGCCAGCAGCTTAGGGGGCTATTACTCTAGCACAGATACGCAGTATTTT.

The CDR3 nucleotides are TGTGCCAGCAGCATCGGGACAGCGAACACTGAAGCTTTCTTT. Translation gives CASSIGTANTEAFF. The gene calls are TRBV5-4 and TRBJ1-1; 7 bases agree with TRBD1. Looked up from germline, CDR1 is SGHNT and CDR2 is YYREEE (reference sequence). V was clipped by 4 bases and J by 1 base; unmatched bases: 4. This CDR3 comprises 14 residues.

This CDR3 is CASSFSSYNSPLHF. CDR3 sequence (DNA): TGTGCCAGCAGCTTCAGCTCCTATAATTCACCCCTCCACTTT. V and J are TRBV6-9 and TRBJ1-6, with D uncertain. Germline lookup yields CDR1 MNHGY and CDR2 SVAAGI. The CDR3 totals 14 residues. V shed 6 bases and J shed 0 bases, with 6 bases lying between them.

This clone was picked up a small number of times. The chain combines TRBV19 with TRBJ2-1; D ambiguous. The CDR3 covers 14 residues. The germline gives CDR1 LNHDA, CDR2 SQIVND (reference sequence). Trimming cost V 10 bases and J 8 bases, with 21 bases left between them. The CDR3 is CATTRVGPLDEQFF. In DNA form, the CDR3 reads TGTGCCACCACCCGTGTCGGGCCGTTGGATGAGCAGTTCTTC.

This clone was detected a few times. The chain uses TRBV11-2 and TRBJ2-5; 9 nucleotides match TRBD1. CDR3 size: 16 residues. Trimming took 4 bases from V and 0 from J; bases not matched to a gene: 6. CDR1 SGHAT and CDR2 FQNNGV come from the germline V gene. In nucleotides, the CDR3 is TGTGCCAGCAGCTCCGGGACAGGGTTGTACCAAGAGACCCAGTACTTC. As protein: CASSSGTGLYQETQYF.

V usage is TRBV6-2 or TRBV6-3 and J usage is TRBJ1-5, with D tentatively TRBD1 (5 bases). CDR1 MNHEY and CDR2 SVGEGT come from the germline V gene. Trimming took 6 bases from V and 5 from J, leaving 17 bases between them. The CDR3 totals 15 residues. The CDR3 here is CASSHPERGDQPQHF. The DNA of the CDR3 is TGTGCCAGCAGCCACCCGGAGAGGGGTGATCAGCCCCAGCATTTT.

The V gene is TRBV11-2, the J gene TRBJ1-5; tentatively, D is TRBD1 (5 bases). The CDR3 consists of 13 residues. Germline CDR1 SGHAT, CDR2 FQNNGV. V was shortened by 5 bases and J by 5 bases, with 10 bases between the two germline ends. The CDR3 reads CASSARDDQPQHF. For the CDR3, the DNA is TGTGCCAGCAGCGCCCGGGACGATCAGCCCCAGCATTTT.